In its sample, the clone carrying this T cell receptor (beta chain) was seen many times. Its antigen is still unknown. This sample was included in a study of response to subunit inactivated influenza vaccine. TCRdb re-derived calls from the RT-PCR reads in MiXCR, one entry per CDR3 protein. The data contain a few hundred thousand distinct CDR3 sequences, 9% to 15% of them singletons. General observations from the study: It was suggested by the authors that few new T cells are recruited by each seasonal influenza vaccination.

Germline V CDR1 and CDR2: DFQATT, SNEGSKA (reference sequence). J lost 0 bases, V lost 8 bases, and 7 bases had no gene match. CDR3 length equals 13 residues. Sequences were derived from non-naive T cells sorted from PBMCs, sampled around 14 days before vaccination. This TCR derives from a man between 50 and 59 years old who received an inactivated influenza vaccine. The V gene is TRBV20-1, the J gene TRBJ2-7, with 7 bases identical to TRBD1. The CDR3 sequence is CSTRRDSSYEQYF. Written as DNA, the CDR3 is TGCAGTACTCGACGGGACAGCTCCTACGAGCAGTACTTC.